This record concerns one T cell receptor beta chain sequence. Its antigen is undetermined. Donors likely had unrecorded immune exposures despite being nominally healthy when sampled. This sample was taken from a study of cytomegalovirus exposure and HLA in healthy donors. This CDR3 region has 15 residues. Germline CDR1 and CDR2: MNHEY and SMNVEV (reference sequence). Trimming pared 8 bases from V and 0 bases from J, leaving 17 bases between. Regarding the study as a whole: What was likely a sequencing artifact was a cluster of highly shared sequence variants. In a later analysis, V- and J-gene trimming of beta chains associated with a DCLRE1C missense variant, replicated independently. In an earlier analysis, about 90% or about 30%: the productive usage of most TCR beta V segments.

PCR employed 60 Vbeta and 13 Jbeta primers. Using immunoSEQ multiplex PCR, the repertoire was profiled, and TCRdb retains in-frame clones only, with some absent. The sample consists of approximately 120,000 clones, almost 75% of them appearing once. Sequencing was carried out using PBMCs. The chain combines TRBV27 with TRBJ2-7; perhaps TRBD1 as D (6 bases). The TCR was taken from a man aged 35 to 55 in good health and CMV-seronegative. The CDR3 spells CASSITGTLSYEQYF. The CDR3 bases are TGTGCCAGCTCCATAACCGGGACACTCTCCTACGAGCAGTACTTC.